This passage covers 22 T cell receptor beta chains from one sample sequenced in a study of cytomegalovirus exposure and HLA in healthy donors (dated by TCRdb to the late 2010s). The library was obtained by the immunoSEQ multiplex PCR assay. TCRdb's version of the immuneACCESS table is confined to in-frame rearrangements and falls short of the full clone set. An unresolved V gene accounts for under half of the shortfall where checked; the remainder is of unknown origin. The sample table lists 200,000 to 250,000 clones, more than 75% of them with a count of one. 2% of the sample is in the top ten clones. The sequenced sample was PBMCs. These receptors all come from a woman aged 18-29 years in good health and CMV-seropositive.

This chain links TRBV30 with TRBJ2-7, with D perhaps TRBD1 (6 bases). The CDR3 consists of 12 residues. The germline V gene encodes CDR1 GTSNPN and CDR2 SVGIG (reference sequence). Trimming stripped 8 bases from V and 2 bases from J, with 13 bases between. The CDR3: CAGTQGPYEQYF. The CDR3 nucleotides read TGTGCCGGAACCCAGGGGCCCTACGAGCAGTACTTC.

The chain couples TRBV5-6 to TRBJ2-4; TRBD1 might be the D (6 bases). This CDR3 comprises 13 residues. Trimming took 2 bases from V and 6 from J, leaving 9 bases between them. Germline values: CDR1 SGHDT, CDR2 YYEEEE. The CDR3 loop is CASSFMDRNIQYF. The CDR3 coding sequence is TGTGCCAGCAGCTTCATGGACAGAAACATTCAGTACTTC.

The J gene is TRBJ1-4, the V gene TRBV6-6; 10 bases are a match to TRBD1. Per the germline V gene, CDR1 is MNHNY and CDR2 is SVGAGI (reference sequence). Trimming at V came to 2 bases and at J to 6 bases, leaving 3 bases not matched to a gene. This CDR3 region has 15 residues. CDR3 loop: CASSYAGTGDEKLFF. Here the CDR3 DNA reads TGTGCCAGCAGTTACGCGGGGACAGGGGATGAAAAACTGTTTTTT.

This rearrangement joins TRBV2 to TRBJ1-1; possibly TRBD1 for D (6 bases). The V gene lost 3 bases and the J gene lost 3 bases, with 11 bases spanning the gap. Looked up from germline, CDR1 is SNHLY and CDR2 is FYNNEI. The CDR3 covers 14 residues. For the CDR3, the DNA is TGTGCCAGCAGTGATGAGGGGGAGCACACTGAAGCTTTCTTT. Translating gives CASSDEGEHTEAFF.

The CDR3: CASSYKTAPNTEAFF. The CDR3 bases are TGTGCCAGCAGTTATAAGACAGCACCGAACACTGAAGCTTTCTTT. The chain employs TRBV6-5 and TRBJ1-1; the D gene is possibly TRBD1 (5 bases). This CDR3 spans 15 amino acids. From germline, CDR1 is MNHEY and CDR2 SVGAGI. V was shortened by 3 bases and J by 1 base, with 12 bases between the two germline ends.

The chain is built from TRBV7-3 and TRBJ2-3; D remains ambiguous. The germline V gene has CDR1 SGHTA and CDR2 FQGTGA. The V end was cut by 4 bases, the J end by 2 bases, with 10 bases between. This CDR3 is built from 14 residues. CDR3 amino acids: CASSSTGTTDTQYF. CDR3 nucleotides: TGTGCCAGCAGCTCCACTGGTACCACAGATACGCAGTATTTT.

CDR3 in amino acids: CASTRLADYNEQFF. CDR3 coding DNA: TGTGCCAGCACCCGCCTAGCGGATTACAATGAGCAGTTCTTC. V usage is TRBV5-4 and J usage is TRBJ2-1, with 7 nucleotides matching TRBD2. The CDR3 runs 14 residues. Germline CDR1 reads SGHNT; CDR2 reads YYREEE (reference sequence). Trimming cost V 6 bases and J 4 bases; bases outside gene matches: 7.

This chain links TRBV29-1 with TRBJ2-5, with D possibly matching TRBD1 (6 bases). This CDR3 has 12 amino acids. V lost 5 bases and J lost 4, with 11 bases in between. Germline V gives CDR1 SQVTM, CDR2 ANQGSEA. In DNA, the CDR3 is TGCAGCGTTACAGGGTGGGCAGAGACCCAGTACTTC. It specifies CSVTGWAETQYF. Looking up the rest from reference TRBV29-1 and TRBJ2-5 gives the full variable domain: SAVISQKPSRDICQRGTSLTIQCQVDSQVTMMFWYRQQPGQSLTLIATANQGSEATYESGFVIDKFPISRPNLTFSTLTVSNMSPEDSSIYLCSVTGWAETQYFGPGTRLLVL.

The chain recombines TRBV29-1 with TRBJ2-1; TRBD2 might be the D (6 bases). The germline gives CDR1 SQVTM, CDR2 ANQGSEA. Trimming removed 3 bases at V and 5 bases at J, with 14 bases between. This CDR3 region has 14 residues. Written as DNA, the CDR3 is TGCAGCGTTGATGGGCGGGAAGGGGACAATGAGCAGTTCTTC. It yields the protein CSVDGREGDNEQFF.

This clone has a handful of counts. The V call is TRBV30, the J call TRBJ1-2; possible D gene TRBD1, 5 bases. CDR1 and CDR2 (germline): GTSNPN, SVGIG (reference sequence). This CDR3 has 13 amino acids. CDR3 DNA sequence: TGTGCTTCGCGGGGCAGGGTGGAATCTGGCTACACCTTC. Protein sequence: CASRGRVESGYTF.

This chain links TRBV9 with TRBJ2-7; TRBD1 aligns across 9 bases. Germline-derived CDR1 and CDR2 are SGDLS and YYNGEE. The V gene end was trimmed by 1 base and the J gene end by 5 bases; junction bases not matched to a gene: 7. The length of the CDR3 is 15 residues. The CDR3 loop is CASSVMGQGFHEQYF. As DNA, the CDR3 is TGTGCCAGCAGCGTAATGGGACAGGGTTTTCACGAGCAGTACTTC. The full variable domain, its missing parts supplied by reference TRBV9 and TRBJ2-7, is DSGVTQTPKHLITATGQRVTLRCSPRSGDLSVYWYQQSLDQGLQFLIQYYNGEERAKGNILERFSAQQFPDLHSELNLSSLELGDSALYFCASSVMGQGFHEQYFGPGTRLTVT.

This clone was counted once. V usage is TRBV19 and J usage is TRBJ2-2; no clear D. Germline V gives CDR1 LNHDA, CDR2 SQIVND (reference sequence). The ends were cut back, 8 bases at V and 0 bases at J, with 7 bases in the middle. The CDR3 sequence is 13 residues long. CDR3 DNA sequence: TGTGCCAGTGCGGCGGCGAACACCGGGGAGCTGTTTTTT. Protein: CASAAANTGELFF.

This clone was counted at least ten times. This sample includes further DNA sequences coding for the same CDR3. The DNA of the CDR3 is TGCGCCAGCAGCTTGGGAGGTCAGGGAGGCGAGCAGTACTTC. Protein sequence: CASSLGGQGGEQYF. The chain joins TRBV5-1 to TRBJ2-7, with D perhaps matching TRBD2 (6 bases). V was cut by 0 bases and J by 6 bases, with 13 bases left in between. Germline V lookup: CDR1 SGHRS, CDR2 YFSETQ. This CDR3 spans 14 amino acids.

This chain connects TRBV28 to TRBJ1-1; a possible D gene is TRBD1 (5 bases). The CDR3 consists of 13 residues. The V end was cut by 4 bases, the J end by 4 bases, with 10 bases between. Germline CDR1 MDHEN, CDR2 SYDVKM. The CDR3 is CASSSNRGTEAFF. The CDR3 region has the DNA TGTGCCAGCAGTTCAAATAGGGGCACTGAAGCTTTCTTT.

The chain carries TRBV7-3 and TRBJ1-1; D ambiguous. With 5 bases removed from V and 0 bases from J, the gap between germline ends came to 13 bases. CDR1 is SGHTA, CDR2 FQGTGA, per germline. CDR3 length: 15 amino acids. The DNA of the CDR3 is TGTGCCAGCAGCCCTTCGGCGCGGATGAACACTGAAGCTTTCTTT. It specifies CASSPSARMNTEAFF.

The rearrangement joins TRBV6-5 to TRBJ2-1; 11 positions match TRBD2. Germline CDR1 reads MNHEY; CDR2 reads SVGAGI. This CDR3 region has 14 residues. The V gene end was trimmed by 4 bases and the J gene end by 10 bases; junction bases not matched to a gene: 6. The CDR3: CASSSSTSGKEQFF. The CDR3 nucleotides read TGTGCCAGCAGTTCATCGACTAGCGGGAAGGAGCAGTTCTTC.

This chain connects TRBV5-4 to TRBJ2-7, with unresolved D. Trimming took 0 bases from V and 6 from J, leaving 10 bases between them. CDR1 and CDR2 (germline): SGHNT, YYREEE (reference sequence). This CDR3 is built from 13 residues. Here the CDR3 reads CASSLARFGEQYF. CDR3 in DNA: TGTGCCAGCAGCTTGGCCAGGTTCGGCGAGCAGTACTTC.

This clone was seen a single time. This sequence joins TRBV27 and TRBJ2-2; TRBD1 agrees at 9 bases. Germline trimming cut 1 base from V and 3 bases from J; bases unmatched to any gene: 3. The CDR3 totals 16 residues. Per germline, CDR1 MNHEY and CDR2 SMNVEV (reference sequence). In nucleotides, the CDR3 is TGTGCCAGCAGTTTATACAGGGGGCGACACACCGGGGAGCTGTTTTTT. Protein sequence: CASSLYRGRHTGELFF.

J is TRBJ1-1 and V is TRBV28, with D possibly matching TRBD1 (6 bases). Germline V lookup: CDR1 MDHEN, CDR2 SYDVKM. V was trimmed by 1 base and J by 0 bases, leaving 12 bases between them. The length of the CDR3 is 16 residues. CDR3 loop: CASSLLAGAVNTEAFF. In nucleotides, the CDR3 is TGTGCCAGCAGTTTATTGGCAGGGGCCGTGAACACTGAAGCTTTCTTT.

The rearrangement joins TRBV9 to TRBJ2-1, with 9 bases aligning to TRBD2. CDR1 SGDLS and CDR2 YYNGEE come from the germline V gene. The CDR3 has 15 amino acids. With V trimmed by 0 bases and J by 9 bases, 7 bases remained unmatched. The DNA of the CDR3 is TGTGCCAGCAGCGTAGAGGGCGGGAGGGCCGTTGAGCAGTTCTTC. Translated, it gives CASSVEGGRAVEQFF.

CDR3 sequence reads: CASSSSIKWYQYF. DNA of the CDR3: TGTGCCAGCAGTTCGAGTATCAAATGGTACCAGTACTTC. The chain uses TRBV6-6 and TRBJ2-7, with D unclear. Trimming shortened V by 4 bases and J by 10 bases, and 17 bases separated the two germline ends. Germline loops: CDR1 MNHNY, CDR2 SVGAGI (reference sequence). The CDR3 runs to 13 residues.

The rearrangement links TRBV9 to TRBJ1-3, with D uncertain. The V gene's germline CDR1 is SGDLS and CDR2 YYNGEE. Trimming left V 0 bases short and J 0 bases short, with 7 bases between. This CDR3 contains 15 residues. The CDR3 loop reads CASSVESRSGNTIYF. In DNA, the CDR3 is TGTGCCAGCAGCGTAGAATCCCGCTCTGGAAACACCATATATTTT.